The T cell receptor (beta chain) described here comes from a study of cytomegalovirus exposure and HLA in healthy donors. Study-level points and caveats: In vitro confirmation showed a few CMV-associated chains to be CMV antigen specific.

The primer mix had 60 Vbeta and 13 Jbeta primers. In the original processing: About 10 million of tens of millions of unique TCR beta chains were shared, per a later count. Method: immunoSEQ multiplex PCR; TCRdb's copy keeps in-frame clones and lacks some. V and J calls and clone size are those listed in that table; D and trimming were worked out from the DNA. Among 100,000 to 150,000 clones listed, just over 70% were seen once. With regard to this clone: Its antigen remains unidentified.

CDR1 SEHNR and CDR2 FQNEAQ come from the germline V gene (reference sequence). This CDR3 spans 15 amino acids. After removal of 4 bases from V and 6 bases from J, the junction contained 9 bases not matched to a gene. The TCR sequence derives from a woman aged 55-75 years in good health and CMV-seropositive. V and J are TRBV7-9 and TRBJ1-5; 7 nucleotides match TRBD1. Sequenced input: PBMCs. CDR3 amino acids: CASSSSTGWGQPQHF. The CDR3 DNA follows: TGTGCCAGCAGCTCCTCGACAGGGTGGGGTCAGCCCCAGCATTTT.